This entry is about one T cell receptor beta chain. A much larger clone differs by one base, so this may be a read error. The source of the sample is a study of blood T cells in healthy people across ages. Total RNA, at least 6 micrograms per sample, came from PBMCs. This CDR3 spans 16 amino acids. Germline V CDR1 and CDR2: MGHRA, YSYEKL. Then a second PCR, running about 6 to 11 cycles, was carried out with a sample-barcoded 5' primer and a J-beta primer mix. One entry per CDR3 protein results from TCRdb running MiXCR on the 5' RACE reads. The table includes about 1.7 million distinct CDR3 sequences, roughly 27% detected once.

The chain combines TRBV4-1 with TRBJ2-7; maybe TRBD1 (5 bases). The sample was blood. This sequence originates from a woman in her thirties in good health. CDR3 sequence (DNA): TGCACCAGCAGCCAGGGCGACATGAGCCGCTCCTACGAGCAGTACTTC. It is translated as CTSSQGDMSRSYEQYF.